This TCR beta chain was captured by sequencing in a study of T cell responses to AZD1222 COVID-19 vaccine. Broader study findings: With dominance at 160-218 and 743-854, vaccine-associated CD4 TCRs spanned spike. The peak T cell response came first, and repertoires were sampled only after it.

Here immunoSEQ multiplex PCR was the method, and the copy in TCRdb shows in-frame clones only, minus some. The sample contains approximately 100,000 clones, about 90% of which appear only once. The V gene lost 6 bases and the J gene lost 2 bases, with 14 bases spanning the gap. Germline V CDR1 and CDR2: SEHNR, FQNEAQ (reference sequence). The CDR3 has 14 amino acids. Points on this clone: Its antigen is not known.

V is TRBV7-9 and J is TRBJ2-7; D not resolved. This clonotype was sampled from an adult in good health. This specimen consisted of peripheral blood, obtained on day 0 of AZD1222 vaccination. The CDR3, as DNA: TGTGCCAGCAGTCCCGCTGGGCGCACCTACGAGCAGTACTTC. Translated, it gives CASSPAGRTYEQYF.